This is a list of T cell receptor beta chains from one sample in a study of blood T cell repertoires in COVID-19. Clones were sequenced by immunoSEQ multiplex PCR, and TCRdb holds only the in-frame ones, with some missing. This table holds roughly 140,000 clones, over 60% found once. Sequencing was carried out using peripheral blood. These receptors all come from a woman of 80 years or more with acute or convalescent COVID-19. Each CDR3 is given with its conserved first and last residue. Fields, in order: V gene, D gene, clone size, J gene, CDR3 DNA, CDR3 protein. The D gene is left open where the match is weak. Expanded clones are given a class, and other clones once, few, many or no size at all.

V: TRBV19
D: -
size: -
J: TRBJ1-1
DNA: TGTGCCAGCCTAAATTCCGGGACAACAAAGATCAAAGCTTTCTTT
CDR3: CASLNSGTTKIKAFF

V: TRBV6-5
D: TRBD1
size: -
J: TRBJ1-1
DNA: TGTGCCAGCCAAATGACAGGGGGAACTGAAGCTTTCTTT
CDR3: CASQMTGGTEAFF

V: TRBV5-1
D: -
size: few
J: TRBJ1-1
DNA: TGCGCCAGCAGGGTGGGGGGGAACACTGAAGCTTTCTTT
CDR3: CASRVGGNTEAFF

V: TRBV6-5
D: -
size: -
J: TRBJ2-7
DNA: TGTGCCAGCAAGGGGGAGTGGTATGACGAGCAGTACTTC
CDR3: CASKGEWYDEQYF

V: TRBV7-8
D: -
size: -
J: TRBJ1-6
DNA: TGTGCCAGCAGCTTAAGCCGAATCGTCATGCGAGATTCACCCCTCCACTTT
CDR3: CASSLSRIVMRDSPLHF

V: TRBV7-9
D: -
size: few
J: TRBJ1-4
DNA: TGTGCCAGCAGCTCCCGGGAAAAGACTAATGAAAAACTGTTTTTT
CDR3: CASSSREKTNEKLFF

V: TRBV10-3
D: -
size: -
J: TRBJ2-7
DNA: TGTGCCATCAGTGAGTCGAGCGCACACGAGCAGTACTTC
CDR3: CAISESSAHEQYF

V: TRBV9
D: -
size: -
J: TRBJ2-3
DNA: TGTGCCAGCAGCCGCAGCGGGCCCACAGATACGCAGTATTTT
CDR3: CASSRSGPTDTQYF

V: TRBV7-3
D: -
size: -
J: TRBJ2-2
DNA: TGTGCCAGCAGGACAGAGGCCACCGGGGAGCTGTTTTTT
CDR3: CASRTEATGELFF

V: TRBV2
D: -
size: -
J: TRBJ1-5
DNA: TGTGCCAGCAGTACTCAGGGGATCAATCAGCCCCAGCATTTT
CDR3: CASSTQGINQPQHF

V: TRBV18
D: TRBD1
size: few
J: TRBJ2-7
DNA: TGTGCCAGCTCACCCCGACAGGGGAATCACGAGCAGTACTTC
CDR3: CASSPRQGNHEQYF

V: TRBV2
D: TRBD1
size: -
J: TRBJ1-5
DNA: TGTGCCAGCAGTGAAGGACAGGGTAGTCAGCCCCAGCATTTT
CDR3: CASSEGQGSQPQHF

V: TRBV10-3
D: TRBD2
size: -
J: TRBJ2-4
DNA: TGTGCCATCAGTGAAGACGTGGCGGGGGACATTCAGTACTTC
CDR3: CAISEDVAGDIQYF

V: TRBV6-5
D: TRBD1
size: -
J: TRBJ1-4
DNA: TGTGCCAGCAGTTACCGGGAGGGGGCTTATAATGAAAAACTGTTTTTT
CDR3: CASSYREGAYNEKLFF

V: TRBV2
D: TRBD1
size: few
J: TRBJ1-5
DNA: TGTGCCAGCATGGGACAGGGGGATCAGCCCCAGCATTTT
CDR3: CASMGQGDQPQHF

V: TRBV5-4
D: TRBD1
size: few
J: TRBJ2-7
DNA: TGTGCCAGCAGCCCCGCGAGTCGCATCCGGGACAGCTACGAGCAGTACTTC
CDR3: CASSPASRIRDSYEQYF

V: TRBV5-1
D: -
size: -
J: TRBJ2-7
DNA: TGCGCCAGCAGCCTCCTAGCAGGCTCCTACGAGCAGTACTTC
CDR3: CASSLLAGSYEQYF

V: TRBV12-3/TRBV12-4
D: -
size: -
J: TRBJ1-2
DNA: TGTGCCAGCAGTTACACGGGCTATGGCTACACCTTC
CDR3: CASSYTGYGYTF

V: TRBV7-6
D: -
size: few
J: TRBJ1-2
DNA: TGTGCCAGCAGCTTAATCCCAAAAAGCAACTATGGCTACACCTTC
CDR3: CASSLIPKSNYGYTF

V: TRBV7-2
D: TRBD1
size: few
J: TRBJ2-3
DNA: TGTGCCAGCAGCTTAGCGAATACCGGGACAGGACGACAGTATTTT
CDR3: CASSLANTGTGRQYF

V: TRBV11-1
D: -
size: -
J: TRBJ2-5
DNA: TGTGCCAGCAGCCGCTCTGGGGCGGAGACCCAGTACTTC
CDR3: CASSRSGAETQYF

V: TRBV5-1
D: -
size: -
J: TRBJ1-4
DNA: TGCGCCAGCAGCTTGGGCGGGGCAGCTAATGAAAAACTGTTTTTT
CDR3: CASSLGGAANEKLFF

V: TRBV5-8
D: -
size: -
J: TRBJ2-3
DNA: TGTGCCAGCAGTCGTACCCGGGATAGCGGATCAGATACGCAGTATTTT
CDR3: CASSRTRDSGSDTQYF

V: TRBV18
D: TRBD1
size: few
J: TRBJ1-2
DNA: TGTGCCAGCTCACCTCCACAGGGGAACGAAGGCGGCTACACCTTC
CDR3: CASSPPQGNEGGYTF

V: TRBV7-2
D: -
size: once
J: TRBJ1-4
DNA: TGTGCCAGCAGCCCCAGACAGATTCCTGAAAAACTGTTTTTT
CDR3: CASSPRQIPEKLFF

V: TRBV5-1
D: -
size: -
J: TRBJ1-1
DNA: TGCGCCAGCAGCTTGGCGACAGAGCCGCAAGCTTTCTTT
CDR3: CASSLATEPQAFF

V: TRBV7-3
D: TRBD1
size: many
J: TRBJ2-1
DNA: TGTGCCAGCAGCCCATGGGGGACAGACTCCTACAATGAGCAGTTCTTC
CDR3: CASSPWGTDSYNEQFF